The sequence of this TCR beta chain was determined in a study of radiation and T cells in renal cell carcinoma. Regarding time point: blood 4 weeks post-SBRT, at nephrectomy. The treatment is: 15 Gy SBRT to primary tumor, nephrectomy 4 weeks later. Nephrectomy followed 15 Gy stereotactic body radiation by 4 weeks. The V and J ends lost 10 bases and 0 bases respectively, with 25 bases between them. The CDR3 runs to 18 residues. From germline, CDR1 is SNHLY and CDR2 FYNNEI. Concerning this clone: Its target is not known.

Generated by immunoSEQ multiplex PCR, the TCRdb table keeps only in-frame clones and is missing some. The sample has approximately 65,000 clones, about three quarters seen once. Findings and caveats of the study: From baseline, blood top tumor clonotypes peaked at 2 weeks post-radiation. Without pretreatment biopsies, baseline tumor clonotype presence was undetermined.

Sequenced here: blood, sampled from a patient whose treatment included radiotherapy and nephrectomy. The receptor comes from a man aged 60 to 75 with renal cell carcinoma. J is TRBJ1-3 and V is TRBV2, with no clear D. CDR3 nucleotides: TGTGCCACCTCGGACTCCACCCTTACCGGGAGCTCTGGAAACACCATATATTTT. Translation: CATSDSTLTGSSGNTIYF. Full variable domain (rest looked up from reference TRBV2 and TRBJ1-3): EPEVTQTPSHQVTQMGQEVILRCVPISNHLYFYWYRQILGQKVEFLVSFYNNEISEKSEIFDDQFSVERPDGSNFTLKIRSTKLEDSAMYFCATSDSTLTGSSGNTIYFGEGSWLTVV.